These T cell receptor beta chains were read from a single sample in a study of TIL therapy for anti-PD-1-resistant metastatic lung cancer. The protocol was immunoSEQ multiplex PCR, while the TCRdb copy is restricted to in-frame clones and leaves out a portion. The sample shows approximately 45,000 clones, around 79% of them seen only once. The input for sequencing was blood, taken at baseline. All receptors come from a man aged 70 or older with non-small cell lung cancer. Both conserved end residues are part of each CDR3. D genes are given only for firm matches. Expanded clones get a size class; other rows say once, few or many, or leave the size out.

v_gene	d_gene	abundance	j_gene	CDR3aa	CDR3nt
TRBV5-1	.	.	TRBJ1-5	CASSLDANQPQHF	TGCGCCAGCAGCTTGGACGCCAATCAGCCCCAGCATTTT
TRBV6-1	TRBD1	.	TRBJ1-4	CASSEGQGGIRLYEKLFF	TGTGCCAGCAGTGAGGGACAGGGAGGAATTAGGTTATATGAAAAACTGTTTTTT
TRBV5-1	.	.	TRBJ2-5	CASSLVTGLETQYF	TGCGCCAGCAGCTTGGTGACAGGCCTGGAGACCCAGTACTTC
TRBV2	TRBD1	.	TRBJ1-4	CASSEKGAVEKLFF	TGTGCCAGCAGTGAGAAGGGGGCTGTGGAAAAACTGTTTTTT
TRBV11-2	.	.	TRBJ1-2	CASSLGHLPNYGYTF	TGTGCCAGCAGCTTAGGACACCTTCCCAACTATGGCTACACCTTC
TRBV28	.	.	TRBJ2-1	CASSYSGNEQFF	TGTGCCAGCAGTTACTCAGGCAATGAGCAGTTCTTC
TRBV7-8	TRBD1	.	TRBJ2-7	CASSTGQNPSYEQYF	TGTGCCAGCAGCACGGGACAGAACCCTTCCTACGAGCAGTACTTC
TRBV27	TRBD1	.	TRBJ1-5	CASSLTGVGNQPQHF	TGTGCCAGCAGTTTGACAGGGGTGGGCAATCAGCCCCAGCATTTT
TRBV5-4	.	.	TRBJ1-2	CASHTDQAYGYTF	TGTGCCAGCCACACGGACCAGGCGTATGGCTACACCTTC
TRBV6-1	TRBD1	.	TRBJ2-2	CASSRTGLNTGELFF	TGTGCCAGCTCACGGACAGGCTTGAACACCGGGGAGCTGTTTTTT
TRBV7-9	TRBD2	.	TRBJ2-3	CASSLPGLAGGYSTDTQYF	TGTGCCAGCAGCTTACCGGGACTAGCGGGAGGCTATAGCACAGATACGCAGTATTTT
TRBV21-1	.	.	TRBJ1-2	CASSKDPPDRDVERGYTF	TGTGCCAGCAGCAAAGACCCACCGGACAGGGACGTCGAGAGGGGCTACACCTTC
TRBV9	TRBD1	.	TRBJ1-5	CASSVTGQGAPQHF	TGTGCCAGCAGCGTTACGGGACAGGGGGCGCCCCAGCATTTT
TRBV27	.	few	TRBJ1-2	CASRRREQGSWGYTF	TGTGCCAGCAGGCGCCGGGAACAGGGTTCGTGGGGCTACACCTTC
TRBV15	TRBD2	.	TRBJ2-2	CATRDQLAFGELFF	TGTGCCACCAGAGACCAACTAGCGTTCGGGGAGCTGTTTTTT
TRBV29-1	TRBD2	once	TRBJ2-7	CSVEGTSGSRYEQYF	TGCAGCGTTGAAGGGACTAGCGGGAGTAGGTACGAGCAGTACTTC
TRBV6-1	.	.	TRBJ2-6	CASSEVPGRISGANVLTF	TGTGCCAGCAGTGAAGTCCCGGGACGTATAAGTGGGGCCAACGTCCTGACTTTC
TRBV27	.	.	TRBJ2-1	CASTVGGKRAHNEQFF	TGTGCCAGCACCGTAGGCGGTAAGCGGGCCCACAATGAGCAGTTCTTC
TRBV6-6	TRBD1	.	TRBJ2-5	CASTPPGGETQYF	TGTGCCAGCACCCCGCCAGGGGGAGAGACCCAGTACTTC
TRBV29-1	.	.	TRBJ2-3	CSVRVLASTDTQYF	TGCAGCGTTAGAGTCCTAGCGTCTACAGATACGCAGTATTTT
TRBV6-5	TRBD1	few	TRBJ1-2	CASSRQGGGNYGYTF	TGTGCCAGCAGTCGACAGGGAGGAGGTAACTATGGCTACACCTTC
TRBV6-5	.	.	TRBJ2-1	CASSSGESYNEQFF	TGTGCCAGCAGTTCGGGAGAATCCTACAATGAGCAGTTCTTC
TRBV4-3	.	.	TRBJ1-4	CASSPLPLATNEKLFF	TGCGCCAGCAGCCCCCTCCCACTAGCAACTAATGAAAAACTGTTTTTT
TRBV27	.	.	TRBJ2-7	CASRGSGAYEQYF	TGTGCCAGCAGGGGATCAGGGGCCTACGAGCAGTACTTC
TRBV19	TRBD1	.	TRBJ2-1	CASSADRVNEQFF	TGTGCCAGTAGTGCGGACAGGGTCAATGAGCAGTTCTTC
TRBV11-2	TRBD1	once	TRBJ1-1	CASSTLGQGSEAFF	TGTGCCAGCAGCACTTTGGGACAGGGATCTGAAGCTTTCTTT
TRBV27	TRBD2	.	TRBJ2-2	CASSFGGSNTGELFF	TGTGCCAGCAGTTTCGGGGGGTCGAACACCGGGGAGCTGTTTTTT
TRBV6-5	TRBD1	.	TRBJ2-7	CASSYNRGPYEQYF	TGTGCCAGCAGTTACAACAGGGGGCCCTACGAGCAGTACTTC
TRBV28	.	.	TRBJ1-2	CASRSAAPDYGYTF	TGTGCCAGCAGATCGGCGGCGCCAGACTATGGCTACACCTTC
TRBV18	.	.	TRBJ2-5	CASSPRGAETQYF	TGTGCCAGCTCACCACGGGGGGCAGAGACCCAGTACTTC
TRBV7-9	.	.	TRBJ1-1	CASSSRRGVAFF	TGTGCCAGCAGCTCCCGCCGCGGTGTAGCTTTCTTT
TRBV19	TRBD1	.	TRBJ1-5	CASSWQDRGLSYSNQPQHF	TGTGCCAGTAGTTGGCAGGACAGGGGATTAAGCTATAGCAATCAGCCCCAGCATTTT
TRBV28	TRBD2	.	TRBJ2-3	CASSTTSGSTDTQYF	TGTGCCAGCAGCACGACTAGCGGGAGCACAGATACGCAGTATTTT
TRBV2	.	few	TRBJ2-7	CASSPSYEQYF	TGTGCCAGCAGCCCCAGCTACGAGCAGTACTTC
TRBV10-3	.	.	TRBJ2-1	CAISESGGEQFF	TGTGCCATCAGTGAGTCTGGTGGTGAGCAGTTCTTC
TRBV7-3	TRBD2	.	TRBJ2-7	CASSPIAGEYEQYF	TGTGCCAGCAGCCCGATAGCGGGAGAGTACGAGCAGTACTTC
TRBV28	TRBD1	.	TRBJ1-2	CASTIRTGPYGYTF	TGTGCCAGCACTATTCGGACAGGGCCATATGGCTACACCTTC
TRBV10-3	TRBD2	.	TRBJ2-3	CAISEWGGSSTDTQYF	TGTGCCATCAGTGAGTGGGGCGGGAGCAGCACAGATACGCAGTATTTT
TRBV5-1	TRBD2	.	TRBJ2-5	CASSLASGGSEAETQYF	TGCGCCAGCAGCTTGGCCTCGGGCGGGAGTGAGGCAGAGACCCAGTACTTC
TRBV5-1	.	.	TRBJ2-5	CASSLAREKETQYF	TGCGCCAGCAGCTTGGCCCGGGAAAAAGAGACCCAGTACTTC
TRBV5-4	.	.	TRBJ2-1	CASTRDRLNEQFF	TGTGCCAGCACCCGGGACCGGCTAAATGAGCAGTTCTTC
TRBV7-9	.	few	TRBJ2-2	CASSQKGQNTGELFF	TGTGCCAGCAGCCAGAAGGGACAAAACACCGGGGAGCTGTTTTTT
TRBV5-4	.	.	TRBJ2-3	CASSLARQLSTDTQYF	TGTGCCAGCAGCTTGGCCCGGCAGCTTAGCACAGATACGCAGTATTTT
TRBV4-3	TRBD2	.	TRBJ2-3	CASSQESGRASDTQYF	TGCGCCAGCAGCCAAGAGAGCGGGAGAGCCTCAGATACGCAGTATTTT
TRBV5-1	.	.	TRBJ2-2	CASRGGGALTGELFF	TGCGCCAGCAGGGGCGGCGGGGCCCTCACCGGGGAGCTGTTTTTT
TRBV19	.	.	TRBJ1-5	CASSSGEGNQPQHF	TGTGCCAGTAGTAGCGGGGAGGGGAATCAGCCCCAGCATTTT
TRBV9	TRBD1	.	TRBJ2-1	CASSLTGTGSEQFF	TGTGCCAGCAGCCTGACCGGGACAGGGAGTGAGCAGTTCTTC
TRBV18	TRBD2	.	TRBJ2-7	CASSLLAGGIYEQYF	TGTGCCAGCTCACTACTAGCGGGAGGGATCTACGAGCAGTACTTC
TRBV5-4	.	.	TRBJ2-1	CASRAGKGPKGYNEQFF	TGTGCCAGCAGAGCTGGGAAGGGACCAAAGGGTTACAATGAGCAGTTCTTC
TRBV19	.	.	TRBJ2-2	CASRYTGELFF	TGTGCCAGCAGATACACCGGGGAGCTGTTTTTT
TRBV2	TRBD1	.	TRBJ1-2	CASSEAIQGFGYTF	TGTGCCAGCAGTGAAGCGATACAGGGGTTTGGCTACACCTTC
TRBV25-1	TRBD2	.	TRBJ2-1	CASSEAVAGVEDEQFF	TGTGCCAGCAGTGAAGCAGTAGCGGGAGTAGAGGATGAGCAGTTCTTC
TRBV7-7	.	.	TRBJ2-2	CASSFDSLRGNTGELFF	TGTGCCAGCAGCTTCGATTCGTTGAGGGGTAACACCGGGGAGCTGTTTTTT
TRBV2	TRBD1	.	TRBJ1-2	CASSDTTGNYGYTF	TGTGCCAGCAGTGATACGACAGGGAACTATGGCTACACCTTC
TRBV9	.	.	TRBJ1-2	CASSVAARSDYGYTF	TGTGCCAGCAGCGTAGCGGCTAGGTCGGACTATGGCTACACCTTC